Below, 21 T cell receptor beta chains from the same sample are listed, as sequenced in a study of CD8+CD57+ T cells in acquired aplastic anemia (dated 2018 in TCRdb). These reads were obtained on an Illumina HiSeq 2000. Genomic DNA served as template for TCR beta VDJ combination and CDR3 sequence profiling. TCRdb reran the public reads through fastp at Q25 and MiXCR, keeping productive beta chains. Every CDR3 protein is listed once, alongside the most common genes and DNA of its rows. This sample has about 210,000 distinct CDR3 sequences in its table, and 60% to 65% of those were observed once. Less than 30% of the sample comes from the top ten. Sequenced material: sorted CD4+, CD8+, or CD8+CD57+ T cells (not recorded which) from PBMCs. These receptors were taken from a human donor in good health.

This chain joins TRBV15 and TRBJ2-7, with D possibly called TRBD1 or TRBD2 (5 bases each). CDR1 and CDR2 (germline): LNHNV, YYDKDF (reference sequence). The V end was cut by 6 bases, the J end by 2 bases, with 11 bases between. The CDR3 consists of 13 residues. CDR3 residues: CATRRDRAYEQYF. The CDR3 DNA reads TGTGCCACCAGACGGGACCGCGCCTACGAGCAGTACTTC.

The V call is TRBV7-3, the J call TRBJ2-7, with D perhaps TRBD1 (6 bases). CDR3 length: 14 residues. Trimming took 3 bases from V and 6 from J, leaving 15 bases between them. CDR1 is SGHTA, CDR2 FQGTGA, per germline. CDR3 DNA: TGTGCCAGCAGCTTGGAGGCAGGGGCGGCCGAGCAGTACTTC. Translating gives CASSLEAGAAEQYF.

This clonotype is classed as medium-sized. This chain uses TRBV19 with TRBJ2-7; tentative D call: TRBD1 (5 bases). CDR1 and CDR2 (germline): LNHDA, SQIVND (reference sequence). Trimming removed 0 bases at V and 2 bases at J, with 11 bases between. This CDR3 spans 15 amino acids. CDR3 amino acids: CASSIDVGAAYEQYF. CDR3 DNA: TGTGCCAGTAGTATAGATGTTGGGGCAGCCTACGAGCAGTACTTC.

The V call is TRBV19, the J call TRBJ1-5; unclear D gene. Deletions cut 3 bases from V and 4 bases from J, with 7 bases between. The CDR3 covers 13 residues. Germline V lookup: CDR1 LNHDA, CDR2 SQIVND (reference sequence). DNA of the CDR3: TGTGCCAGTAGTATGCAAAATAATCAGCCCCAGCATTTT. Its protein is CASSMQNNQPQHF.

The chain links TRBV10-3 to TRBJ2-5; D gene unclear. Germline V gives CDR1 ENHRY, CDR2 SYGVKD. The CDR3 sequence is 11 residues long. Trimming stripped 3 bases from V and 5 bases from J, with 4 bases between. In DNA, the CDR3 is TGTGCCATCAGTGACCGGGAGACCCAGTACTTC. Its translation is CAISDRETQYF.

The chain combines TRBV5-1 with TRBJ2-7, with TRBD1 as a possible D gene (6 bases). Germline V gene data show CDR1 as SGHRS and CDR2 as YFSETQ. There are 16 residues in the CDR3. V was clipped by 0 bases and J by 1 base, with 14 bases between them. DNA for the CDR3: TGCGCCAGCAGCTTGGGCGCAGGGGATGGATCCTACGAGCAGTACTTC. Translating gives CASSLGAGDGSYEQYF.

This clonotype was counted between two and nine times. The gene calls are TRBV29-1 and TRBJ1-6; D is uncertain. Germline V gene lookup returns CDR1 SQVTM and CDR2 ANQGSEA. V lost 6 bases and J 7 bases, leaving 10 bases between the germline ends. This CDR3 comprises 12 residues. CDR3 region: CSVADPNSPLHF. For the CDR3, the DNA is TGCAGCGTCGCCGACCCCAATTCACCCCTCCACTTT.

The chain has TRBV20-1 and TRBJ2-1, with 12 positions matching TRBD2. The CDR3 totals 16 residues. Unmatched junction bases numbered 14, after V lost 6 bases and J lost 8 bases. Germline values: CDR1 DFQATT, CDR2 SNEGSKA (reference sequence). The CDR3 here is CSAERTSGIAGHEQFF. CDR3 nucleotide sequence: TGCAGTGCCGAGCGGACTAGCGGGATCGCCGGCCATGAGCAGTTCTTC.

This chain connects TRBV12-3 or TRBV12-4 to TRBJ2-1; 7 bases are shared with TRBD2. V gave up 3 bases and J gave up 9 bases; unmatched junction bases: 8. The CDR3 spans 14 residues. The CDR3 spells CASSLGGGVSEQFF. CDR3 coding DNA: TGTGCCAGCAGTTTGGGCGGGGGAGTCAGTGAGCAGTTCTTC.

The CDR3 coding sequence is TGCAGTGCTGCCCGGGACAGGGGGGATTTTGGCTACACCTTC. Translation: CSAARDRGDFGYTF. The chain links TRBV20-1 to TRBJ1-2, with 11 bases matching TRBD1. Germline values: CDR1 DFQATT, CDR2 SNEGSKA (reference sequence). J lost 7 bases, V lost 5 bases, and 9 bases had no gene match. The CDR3 runs to 14 residues.

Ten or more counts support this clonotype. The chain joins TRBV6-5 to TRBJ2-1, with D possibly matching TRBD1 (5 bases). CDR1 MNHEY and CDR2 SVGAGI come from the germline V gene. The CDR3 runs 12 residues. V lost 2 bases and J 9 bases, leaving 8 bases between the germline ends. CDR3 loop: CASSYGQGEQFF. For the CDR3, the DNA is TGTGCCAGCAGTTACGGGCAGGGTGAGCAGTTCTTC.

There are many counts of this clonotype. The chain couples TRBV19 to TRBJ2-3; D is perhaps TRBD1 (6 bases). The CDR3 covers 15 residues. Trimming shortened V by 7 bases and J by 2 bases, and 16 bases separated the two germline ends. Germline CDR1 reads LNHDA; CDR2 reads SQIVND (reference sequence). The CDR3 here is CASTPLSGATDTQYF. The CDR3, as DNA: TGTGCCAGTACCCCCCTTTCAGGGGCCACAGATACGCAGTATTTT.

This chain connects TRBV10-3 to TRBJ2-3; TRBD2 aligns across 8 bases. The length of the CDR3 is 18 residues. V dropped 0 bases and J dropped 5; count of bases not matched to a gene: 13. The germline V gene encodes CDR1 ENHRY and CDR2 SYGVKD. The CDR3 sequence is CAISESNWRRGAGDTQYF. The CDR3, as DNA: TGTGCCATCAGTGAGTCTAATTGGAGGCGGGGGGCTGGAGATACGCAGTATTTT.

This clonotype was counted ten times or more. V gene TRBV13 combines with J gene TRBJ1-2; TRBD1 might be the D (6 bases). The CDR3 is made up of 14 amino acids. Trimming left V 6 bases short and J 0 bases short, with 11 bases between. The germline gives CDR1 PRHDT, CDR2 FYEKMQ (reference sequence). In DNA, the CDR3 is TGTGCCAGCAGACAGGGCCATTCTAACTATGGCTACACCTTC. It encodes CASRQGHSNYGYTF.

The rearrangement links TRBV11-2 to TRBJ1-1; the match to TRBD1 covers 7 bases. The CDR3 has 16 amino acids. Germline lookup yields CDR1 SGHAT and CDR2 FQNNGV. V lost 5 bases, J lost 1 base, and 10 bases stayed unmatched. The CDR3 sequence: CASSLLAGQKNTEAFF. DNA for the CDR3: TGTGCCAGCAGCCTTCTAGCGGGACAGAAGAACACTGAAGCTTTCTTT.

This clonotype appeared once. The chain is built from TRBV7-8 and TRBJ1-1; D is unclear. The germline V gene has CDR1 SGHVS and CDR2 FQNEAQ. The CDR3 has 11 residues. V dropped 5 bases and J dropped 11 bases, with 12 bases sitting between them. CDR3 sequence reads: CASSPGSTAFF. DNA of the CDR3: TGTGCCAGCAGCCCCGGGTCGACCGCTTTCTTT.

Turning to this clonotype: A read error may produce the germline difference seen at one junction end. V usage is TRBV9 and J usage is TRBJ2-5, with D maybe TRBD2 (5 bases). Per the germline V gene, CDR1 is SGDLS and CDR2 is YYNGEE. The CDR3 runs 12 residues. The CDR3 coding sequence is TGTGCCAGCAGCTCGAGTTGGACCGGGATTTCATTC. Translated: CASSSSWTGISF.

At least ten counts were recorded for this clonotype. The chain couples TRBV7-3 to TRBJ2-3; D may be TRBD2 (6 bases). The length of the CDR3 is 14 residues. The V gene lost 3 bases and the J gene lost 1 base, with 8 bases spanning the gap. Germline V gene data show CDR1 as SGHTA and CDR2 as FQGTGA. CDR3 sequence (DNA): TGTGCCAGCAGCTTTGGAGGGGGCACAGATACGCAGTATTTT. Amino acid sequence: CASSFGGGTDTQYF. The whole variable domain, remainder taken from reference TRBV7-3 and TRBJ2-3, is GAGVSQTPSNKVTEKGKYVELRCDPISGHTALYWYRQSLGQGPEFLIYFQGTGAADDSGLPNDRFFAVRPEGSVSTLKIQRTERGDSAVYLCASSFGGGTDTQYFGPGTRLTVL.

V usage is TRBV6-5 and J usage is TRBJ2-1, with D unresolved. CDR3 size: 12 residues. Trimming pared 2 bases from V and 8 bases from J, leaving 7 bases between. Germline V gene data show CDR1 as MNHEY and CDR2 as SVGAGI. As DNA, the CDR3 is TGTGCCAGCAGTTACCAAGTGGATGAGCAGTTCTTC. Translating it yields CASSYQVDEQFF.

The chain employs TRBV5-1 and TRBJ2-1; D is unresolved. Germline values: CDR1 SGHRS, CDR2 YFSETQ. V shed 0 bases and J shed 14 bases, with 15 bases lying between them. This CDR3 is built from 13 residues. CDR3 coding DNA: TGCGCCAGCAGCTTGGACCCAACCCGAGTGAAGTTCTTC. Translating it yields CASSLDPTRVKFF.

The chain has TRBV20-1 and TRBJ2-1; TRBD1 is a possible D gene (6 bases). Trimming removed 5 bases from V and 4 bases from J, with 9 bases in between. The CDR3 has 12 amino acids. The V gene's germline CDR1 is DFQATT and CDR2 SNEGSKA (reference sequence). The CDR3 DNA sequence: TGCAGTGCTCGGACAGATTACAATGAGCAGTTCTTC. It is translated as CSARTDYNEQFF.